This entry describes one TCR beta chain. Its target is not known. TCRdb's copy holds only in-frame clones and misses some; the assay was immunoSEQ multiplex PCR. The sample yields some 40,000 clones, 94% seen once. Per the germline V gene, CDR1 is SGHDT and CDR2 is YYEEEE. This CDR3 is 15 amino acids long. With V trimmed by 4 bases and J by 6 bases, 7 bases remained unmatched. The data originate from a study of T cell clonotyping in hematopoietic cell transplantation. Study results and caveats: After transplant, recipient diversity fell while pathologically expanded clonotypes grew through day 180. Cells were unsorted, so CD4 and CD8 contributions were not separated.

J is TRBJ2-2 and V is TRBV5-6; 9 nucleotides match TRBD2. The sample was peripheral blood mononuclear cells. The receptor comes from a woman aged 50 to 65 in good health. Some clones in this sample may be carry-over from other donors' samples. CDR3 amino acids: CASSQRASGAGELFF. DNA for the CDR3: TGTGCCAGCAGCCAAAGGGCTAGCGGGGCCGGGGAGCTGTTTTTT. Together with reference TRBV5-6 and TRBJ2-2, the CDR3 gives the full variable domain: DAGVTQSPTHLIKTRGQQVTLRCSPKSGHDTVSWYQQALGQGPQFIFQYYEEEERQRGNFPDRFSGHQFPNYSSELNVNALLLGDSALYLCASSQRASGAGELFFGEGSRLTVL.